This T cell receptor (beta chain) emerged from a study of T cell repertoires in cytomegalovirus infection. Study-wide background: Based on public TCR beta signatures, there were indications of CMV infection and of a matching HLA type. Points from the study as a whole: Across the ex vivo response, the dominant clonotypes were HLA-C-restricted CMV-specific TCR beta clonotypes. The study identified carriers of CMV plus the relevant HLA from cumulative public TCR beta family frequency.

This CDR3 contains 14 residues. Per the germline V gene, CDR1 is SGHRS and CDR2 is YFSETQ. The sample holds many counts of this clonotype. The antigen is undetermined. At one boundary the junction diverges from the germline segment, which might be a read error. TCRdb independently ran MiXCR on the reads; one entry per CDR3 protein. Of around 450,000 distinct CDR3 sequences detected, about 11% appear once; the ten largest clones hold roughly 10%. The receptor was derived from a human donor in good health (CMV status not recorded). Some clones in this sample may be carry-over from other donors' samples. The specimen was PBMCs. The chain combines TRBV5-1 with TRBJ1-2, with a tentative D call TRBD1 (5 bases). The CDR3 spells CASSLGTGSYGYTF. The CDR3 nucleotides are TGTGCCAGCAGCTTAGGAACAGGTAGCTATGGCTACACCTTC.